This entry describes one T cell receptor (beta chain). Its antigen is unknown. No base qualities exist here, and no much larger clone lies one base off it. This sample stems from a study of cytomegalovirus exposure and HLA in healthy donors (dated by TCRdb to about 2017). A note on the overall study: In an earlier analysis of some 610 of the donors, about 270 Gb of sequence data and 117 million unique TCR beta sequences from about 190 million T cells were reported. An early release covering roughly 580 HLA-typed donors comprised 250 to 350 gigabases of sequencing data and around 85 million unique TCR sequences. Of the roughly 400 genotyped donors, approximately 80% were placed in the genetic ancestry cluster associated with self-reported Caucasian donors. The study was designed to test whether signatures of past pathogen exposure could be identified by cataloging public T cell receptors. The study used immunosequencing to profile the T cell repertoires of approximately 630 subjects and linked those repertoires to cytomegalovirus serostatus. A separate validation cohort of roughly 130 different subjects was used in addition to the roughly 720-subject first cohort. To predict cytomegalovirus infection status, the study brought together high-throughput TCR immunosequencing, statistical association of individual TCRs with disease status, and machine learning. A later analysis re-analyzed previously published TCR beta repertoires from 600 to 850 donors and added high-resolution HLA genotyping to study TCR occurrence patterns. Rather than drawing on any new phenotypic data, the later analysis identified candidate immune exposures from TCR beta sequences and the way those sequences occurred across donors. An earlier analysis of 587 of the donors used high-throughput TCR beta sequencing to judge whether each TCR beta V gene segment behaved as functional or pseudogenic. Donor age, sex, ethnicity and CMV serostatus were compiled together with the repertoire data. A later genetic analysis used genome-wide SNP genotypes for 398 of the 666 donors, treating that subset as a discovery cohort. All discovery cohort repertoires had been generated using a single sequencing platform. HLA typing included class I and class II loci at four-digit resolution. Typing coverage differed by locus: A, B, C, DRB1 and DQB1 were typed in about 629-640 donors, DQA1 in about 500, DPA1 in around 610, and DPB1 in about 450. Because of strong linkage in the cohort, roughly five DR-DQ haplotypes were treated as single units for association and clustering. Among roughly 400 genotyped donors of the cohort, an average of roughly 230,000 unique TCR beta nucleotide sequences was sequenced per donor, of which approximately 18% were non-productive.

In total, 630 or so healthy bone marrow donors made up the cohort. All cohort members were sampled while nominally healthy, although unrecorded immune exposures were likely present. The donor tested CMV seropositive and was one of the 289 seropositive cohort members. A peripheral blood sample was collected from each donor, and TCR beta sequencing was performed on peripheral blood mononuclear cells. Genomic DNA was extracted from the blood cell samples with the Qiagen DNeasy Blood Extraction Kit. Library preparation employed the immunoSEQ multiplex PCR assay. The multiplex PCR relied on a mix of 60 forward primers for TCR Vbeta segments and 13 reverse primers for TCR Jbeta segments. A multiplex PCR assay on genomic DNA amplified the CDR3 region of rearranged TCR beta genes. Amplified TCR beta libraries were sequenced as 87-base-pair reads on the Illumina HiSeq System. The original pipeline was this. A later analysis counted about 80 million unique TCR beta chains across the approximately 700 repertoires, and 9.5 million to 11 million of these chains were shared by at least two donors. A nearest-neighbor algorithm error-corrected the raw reads and collapsed the reads into unique sequences, merging closely related sequences to remove PCR and sequencing errors. V, D and J gene segments were assigned by aligning CDR3 sequences to IMGT reference sequences. For a sequence to be retained, a match of at least six nucleotides was required to both a V gene segment and a J gene segment. A rearrangement was called productive if the CDR3 had no stop codons and remained in frame with V and J, and every other rearrangement was called non-productive. CDR3 was defined according to IMGT convention as the region running from the second conserved V-encoded cysteine to the conserved J-encoded phenylalanine. In an earlier analysis of 550 to 650 of the donors, sequences lacking an unambiguous match to a single V gene segment were excluded. In an earlier analysis of 450 to 700 of the donors, V segments were called functional above 56.7% productive rearrangements and were called segregating when the between-donor standard deviation exceeded 5%. To diagnose cytomegalovirus status from the catalog of TCR beta chain sequences, a statistical classification framework was built. A later analysis assigned V and J genes by comparing TCR nucleotide sequences with IMGT/GENE-DB human TR gene sequences. The TCRdist pipeline was used in a later analysis to assign CDR3 sequences and most-parsimonious VDJ recombination scenarios. A later analysis defined each TCR beta chain by its CDR3 amino acid sequence plus V-gene family, and excluded reads lacking a unique V-gene family. In a later analysis, 450 to 600 highly shared, low-generation-probability nucleotide sequences were removed to address suspected cross-contamination and a sequencing artifact. A later analysis calculated a clonal expansion index for each public chain from normalized within-repertoire ranks of inferred template counts. In a later analysis, generation probabilities were computed with a VDJ recombination model fitted to out-of-frame rearrangements, and the resulting probabilities were checked against IGoR. In a later analysis, hypergeometric tests were used to score TCR-TCR, TCR-HLA and TCR-CMV co-occurrence, with a repertoire-size bias correction applied to TCR pairs. False discovery rates were estimated in a later analysis by permuting HLA or CMV assignments 20 times. A later analysis grouped co-occurring TCRs with DBSCAN, adding TCRdist sequence similarity when clustering within HLA-allele-positive subsets. For co-occurrence clustering, repertoires with fewer than 30,000 or more than 120,000 public chains were excluded, along with a handful of repertoires with anomalous nucleotide sharing. This is the immuneACCESS table as TCRdb keeps it, with only in-frame sequences that have V and J called. A part of the clones is gone; compared with another copy, unresolved V genes explain less than half, and the rest is unexplained. V and J calls and clone size are given by that table; D and trimming were obtained from the DNA. The sample has around 62,000 clones on record, about 79% of them singletons. The ten largest clones capture about 7.6% of the sample.

The paper as a whole reports these results and caveats: A cluster of highly shared sequence variants was judged likely to represent a technical artifact of the sequencing pipeline. A total of 150 or so TCR beta chains were listed by the study as associated with cytomegalovirus. The only immune exposure information available for the cohort was CMV serostatus. A later analysis found that most CMV-associated TCR beta chains appeared HLA-restricted, with HLA associations seemingly driven largely by CMV exposure. When HLA alleles, especially DR and DQ, strongly co-occurred, attributing TCR associations to individual alleles was difficult. Because HLA typing was missing for some donors at each locus, association tests included only the typed subset. Across donors, most TCR sequences were observed very rarely, whereas some public TCRs were present in many individuals. Broadly in line with IMGT annotations, most TCR beta V segments showed up in productive rearrangements about 87% or about 30% of the time in an earlier analysis of around 550 of the donors. A further reported finding was that TCR beta sequences accurately predicted the HLA-A and HLA-B alleles for most subjects in the first cohort. A later analysis found that TCR association rates varied across HLA loci, with DRB1 alleles showing the most associated TCRs and HLA-C alleles the fewest. According to a later analysis, parvovirus B19, influenza, CMV and Epstein-Barr virus appeared linked to several top co-occurrence clusters. The authors suggested that the approach could potentially be generalized to other disease states and immunological phenotypes. Three of the identified cytomegalovirus-associated TCR beta chains were confirmed in vitro to be specific for cytomegalovirus antigens. In this cohort, only TCR beta chains were sequenced, and detectable features were limited by the absence of alpha or paired-chain data. The presence/absence analyses assumed that sequencing depth was roughly uniform across donors, and that assumption may not be true. Linkage disequilibrium might explain the correlated functional status among segregating V segments, but an unknown experimental factor could not be ruled out. V-gene and J-gene trimming of TCR beta chains was associated with a missense DCLRE1C variant in a later genetic analysis, and the association was replicated in an independent cohort. The classifier was reported to diagnose cytomegalovirus status with high specificity and sensitivity in both the original cohort and the validation cohort. In a later analysis, HLA-associated TCR beta chains showed more clonal expansion and lower generation probabilities than non-associated chains that were equally common. A later analysis associated around 16,000 TCR beta sequences with specific HLA alleles at a false discovery rate of 0.05. In a later genetic analysis, fewer N-insertions in productive TCRs were reported among donors in an Asian-associated ancestry cluster than the roughly 640-donor mean. The earlier analysis of nearly 600 of the donors excluded some 15 rarely observed V segments, including chromosome 9 orphons, because counts were too low.

The receptor was isolated from a man in his sixties in good health and CMV-seropositive. The sample was PBMCs.

The encoded CDR3 is CASSPSGQGASEQFF. The nucleotides read TGCGCCAGCAGCCCTTCGGGACAGGGGGCGAGTGAGCAGTTCTTC. Recombination linked TRBV4-1 to TRBJ2-1, with TRBD1 matching 12 junction bases. For CDR1 and CDR2, the germline V gene lists MGHRA and YSYEKL. Counted from cysteine to phenylalanine, this CDR3 has 15 amino acids. Left in the record is the CDR3 DNA by itself, 45 bases read in frame from the first base. Compared with germline, V lacks 4 bases and J lacks 9 bases; bases without a gene match: 7.